The clone carrying this T cell receptor (beta chain) was seen at least ten times. This specimen comes from a study of neurological immune-mediated disorders. Study overall: There were around 34 multiple sclerosis patients; around 30 were relapsing-remitting and 3 were secondary progressive.

CDR3 size: 15 residues. Germline lookup yields CDR1 DFQATT and CDR2 SNEGSKA (reference sequence). Between the trimmed V and J ends, which lost 6 bases and 3 bases, there was a span of 18 bases. TCRdb recomputed calls from the 5' RACE reads with MiXCR, one row per CDR3 protein. The sample consists of tens of thousands of distinct CDR3 sequences, approximately 3% of them appearing once. Sequencing was carried out using PBMCs. This sequence was found in a woman aged 45-59 years with multiple sclerosis. The chain joins TRBV20-1 to TRBJ2-1; tentatively, D is TRBD1 or TRBD2 (6 bases each). This CDR3 reads CSAPTGAFGYNEQFF. The CDR3, as DNA: TGCAGTGCCCCCACGGGGGCCTTTGGCTACAATGAGCAGTTCTTC.